The 28 T cell receptor beta chains below all came from one sample that was sequenced in a study of blood T cells in healthy people across ages (dated by TCRdb to between 2014 and 2017). Libraries came from 5' RACE. The second PCR ran for roughly 6 to 11 cycles and used a J-beta primer mix along with a sample-barcoded 5' primer. TCRdb redid the processing of the public reads, applying fastp at Q25 and MiXCR, and retained in-frame beta chains. Each CDR3 protein appears once, grouped with its most common genes and DNA. The sample includes 1.8 million or so distinct CDR3 sequences, with about 39% observed a single time. The leading ten clones occupy more than 20% of the sample. The sequenced material came from blood. All receptors derive from a human donor in good health.

With respect to this clonotype: The junction shows a germline mismatch at one end, possibly a read error. The CDR3 spells CASSPFGGETQYF. DNA for the CDR3: TGCGCCAGCAGCCCCTTTGGGGGAGAGACCCAGTACTTC. The chain uses TRBV7-2 and TRBJ2-5; D may be TRBD1 or TRBD2 (5 bases each). CDR3 size: 13 residues. The germline V gene has CDR1 SGHTA and CDR2 FQGNSA.

J is TRBJ1-2 and V is TRBV29-1, with 9 bases lining up with TRBD1. CDR1 is SQVTM and CDR2 is ANQGSEA in the germline V gene. This CDR3 has 13 residues. Germline trimming cut 7 bases from V and 4 bases from J; bases unmatched to any gene: 7. CDR3 sequence: CSAGDRGAYGYTF. The CDR3 DNA is TGCAGCGCCGGAGACAGGGGGGCCTATGGCTACACCTTC.

This clonotype was seen a handful of times. The rearrangement joins TRBV29-1 to TRBJ1-2; a possible D gene is TRBD1 (6 bases). CDR1 is SQVTM, CDR2 ANQGSEA, per germline. Trimming left V 4 bases short and J 6 bases short, with 12 bases between. This CDR3 is 12 amino acids long. The DNA of the CDR3 is TGCAGCGTTGGGGATCAGGGGAATGGCTACACCTTC. Residues: CSVGDQGNGYTF.

As DNA, the CDR3 is TGTGCCAGCAGCAGTTATACTAGCGGTTCTTACAATGAGCAGTTCTTC. Its translation: CASSSYTSGSYNEQFF. The chain joins TRBV7-3 to TRBJ2-1; the match to TRBD2 covers 8 bases. V lost 5 bases and J lost 4; bases outside the gene matches: 10. There are 16 residues in the CDR3. CDR1 and CDR2 (germline): SGHTA, FQGTGA. The full variable domain, completed using reference TRBV7-3 and TRBJ2-1, is GAGVSQTPSNKVTEKGKYVELRCDPISGHTALYWYRQSLGQGPEFLIYFQGTGAADDSGLPNDRFFAVRPEGSVSTLKIQRTERGDSAVYLCASSSYTSGSYNEQFFGPGTRLTVL.

The V call is TRBV7-9, the J call TRBJ2-3, with TRBD2 as a possible D gene (5 bases). This CDR3 is 15 amino acids long. Germline CDR1 SEHNR, CDR2 FQNEAQ (reference sequence). V lost 5 bases and J 2 bases, leaving 14 bases between the germline ends. The CDR3 nucleotides are TGTGCCAGCAGCGCCCGACCGGGGATCACAGATACGCAGTATTTT. Protein sequence: CASSARPGITDTQYF. Drawing the rest from reference TRBV7-9 and TRBJ2-3, the complete variable domain is DTGVSQNPRHKITKRGQNVTFRCDPISEHNRLYWYRQTLGQGPEFLTYFQNEAQLEKSRLLSDRFSAERPKGSFSTLEIQRTEQGDSAMYLCASSARPGITDTQYFGPGTRLTVL.

The rearrangement links TRBV20-1 to TRBJ2-5, with 7 bases matching TRBD1. V shed 4 bases, J shed 0 bases, and the junction held 5 bases outside the gene matches. The CDR3 is 14 amino acids. Germline V gene lookup returns CDR1 DFQATT and CDR2 SNEGSKA (reference sequence). The CDR3 loop reads CSATRDSNQETQYF. The CDR3 bases are TGCAGTGCTACCCGGGACAGCAACCAAGAGACCCAGTACTTC.

The sample holds a few counts of this clonotype. The chain uses TRBV11-2 and TRBJ2-7, with D possibly TRBD1 on 5 matching bases. Between the trimmed V and J ends, which lost 2 bases and 2 bases, there was a span of 10 bases. The length of the CDR3 is 14 residues. Germline CDR1 and CDR2: SGHAT and FQNNGV. The CDR3 nucleotides are TGTGCCAGCAGCTTACCAGGGCTCCCCTACGAGCAGTACTTC. It translates to CASSLPGLPYEQYF.

This chain connects TRBV20-1 to TRBJ1-1, with 7 bases that match TRBD1. V lost 3 bases to trimming and J lost 3 bases; unmatched junction nucleotides: 19. The CDR3 totals 18 residues. CDR1 and CDR2 from the germline V gene are DFQATT and SNEGSKA (reference sequence). CDR3 nucleotides: TGCAGTGCTAGGCTTTACAGGGGCGAAACCCCGAGGGACACTGAAGCTTTCTTT. Translating gives CSARLYRGETPRDTEAFF.

This clonotype was found a few times. The chain couples TRBV28 to TRBJ2-1; D is unclear. Germline V gene lookup returns CDR1 MDHEN and CDR2 SYDVKM. Trimming pared 6 bases from V and 7 bases from J, leaving 16 bases between. This CDR3 has 14 amino acids. The DNA of the CDR3 is TGTGCCAGCAGCCCTGGGGTAGCCGCGAATGAGCAGTTCTTC. Its translation: CASSPGVAANEQFF.

This sequence joins TRBV6-5 and TRBJ1-2, with 7 bases lining up with TRBD1. J lost 8 bases, V lost 5 bases, and 8 bases had no gene match. Looked up from germline, CDR1 is MNHEY and CDR2 is SVGAGI. This CDR3 has 13 residues. The CDR3 is CASSTPGQRGYTF. Written as DNA, the CDR3 is TGTGCCAGCAGTACCCCGGGACAGAGGGGCTACACCTTC.

The chain links TRBV7-2 to TRBJ1-1; maybe TRBD1 (6 bases). The length of the CDR3 is 13 residues. V lost 5 bases and J lost 6, with 13 bases in between. Germline CDR1 SGHTA, CDR2 FQGNSA. The CDR3 DNA reads TGTGCCAGCAGCGACAGGTTTCGCGCTGAAGCTTTCTTT. It specifies CASSDRFRAEAFF.

This clonotype has more than one count but fewer than ten. V gene TRBV4-3 combines with J gene TRBJ2-3, with 8 bases identical to TRBD2. This CDR3 is 18 amino acids long. Per the germline V gene, CDR1 is LGHNA and CDR2 is YSLEER. Trimming at V came to 0 bases and at J to 3 bases, leaving 11 bases not matched to a gene. CDR3 sequence reads: CASSQDLPGGQVTDTQYF. DNA of the CDR3: TGCGCCAGCAGCCAAGATCTGCCGGGGGGGCAAGTTACAGATACGCAGTATTTT.

This clonotype was observed a handful of times. V and J are TRBV7-2 and TRBJ1-1; tentatively, D is TRBD1 (5 bases). The CDR3 is 15 residues long. V was trimmed by 2 bases and J by 3 bases, leaving 13 bases between them. Looked up from germline, CDR1 is SGHTA and CDR2 is FQGNSA. CDR3 sequence (DNA): TGTGCCAGCAGCTTAAACCGGGGAGGGGACACTGAAGCTTTCTTT. Translated: CASSLNRGGDTEAFF. The full variable domain, rest sourced from reference TRBV7-2 and TRBJ1-1, is GAGVSQSPSNKVTEKGKDVELRCDPISGHTALYWYRQSLGQGLEFLIYFQGNSAPDKSGLPSDRFSAERTGGSVSTLTIQRTQQEDSAVYLCASSLNRGGDTEAFFGQGTRLTVV.

This clonotype has just a few counts. V usage is TRBV28 and J usage is TRBJ2-1, with D unresolved. CDR3 length: 15 amino acids. Germline CDR1 is MDHEN and CDR2 is SYDVKM. Trimming cost V 5 bases and J 2 bases, with 13 bases left between them. CDR3 DNA: TGTGCCAGCAGTACCACGGAGCAGGCCTACAATGAGCAGTTCTTC. This translates into CASSTTEQAYNEQFF.

In its sample, this clonotype was seen a few times. V and J are TRBV12-3 or TRBV12-4 and TRBJ2-5; D is perhaps TRBD1 (6 bases). The CDR3 totals 13 residues. The V end was cut by 5 bases, the J end by 5 bases, with 12 bases between. The CDR3 region has the DNA TGTGCCAGCAGTCTAACAGGGTCGGAGACCCAGTACTTC. Protein: CASSLTGSETQYF.

CDR3 sequence: CASSFGTFPTDTQYF. The CDR3 DNA follows: TGTGCCAGCAGTTTCGGGACATTCCCCACAGATACGCAGTATTTT. The V call is TRBV27, the J call TRBJ2-3, with TRBD1 as a possible D gene (6 bases). Germline-derived CDR1 and CDR2 are MNHEY and SMNVEV (reference sequence). The CDR3 has 15 residues. The ends were cut back, 3 bases at V and 2 bases at J, with 12 bases in the middle.

The rearrangement uses TRBV7-2 and TRBJ2-1; D not certain. The V end lost 5 bases, the J end lost 8 bases, and 13 bases lay between the germline ends. Per the germline V gene, CDR1 is SGHTA and CDR2 is FQGNSA. CDR3 size: 13 residues. Here the CDR3 reads CASSPGLWDEQFF. The DNA of the CDR3 is TGTGCCAGCAGCCCCGGTCTGTGGGATGAGCAGTTCTTC.

J is TRBJ1-6 and V is TRBV3-1; 9 positions agree with TRBD1. CDR3 size: 15 residues. The germline V gene has CDR1 LGHDT and CDR2 YNNKEL (reference sequence). Germline trimming cut 4 bases from V and 7 bases from J; bases unmatched to any gene: 5. In DNA form, the CDR3 reads TGTGCCAGCAGCCGCCGACAGGGGGTGAATTCACCCCTCCACTTT. Its protein is CASSRRQGVNSPLHF. Full variable domain (missing parts from reference TRBV3-1 and TRBJ1-6): DTAVSQTPKYLVTQMGNDKSIKCEQNLGHDTMYWYKQDSKKFLKIMFSYNNKELIINETVPNRFSPKSPDKAHLNLHINSLELGDSAVYFCASSRRQGVNSPLHFGNGTRLTVT.

This clonotype was counted between two and nine times. Sequence at one end of the junction differs from germline and may be a read error. V gene TRBV7-9 combines with J gene TRBJ1-1; D not resolved. Germline-derived CDR1 and CDR2 are SEHNR and FQNEAQ (reference sequence). The CDR3 loop spans 14 amino acids. CDR3 loop: CASSLAQVDTVAFF. As DNA, the CDR3 is TGTGCCAGCAGCTTAGCGCAAGTTGACACTGTAGCTTTCTTT.

The chain carries TRBV12-3 or TRBV12-4 and TRBJ2-3; D gene ambiguous. The CDR3 has 12 amino acids. V was trimmed by 5 bases and J by 5 bases, leaving 8 bases between them. CDR3 region: CASSTFGDTQYF. DNA for the CDR3: TGTGCCAGCAGTACGTTCGGAGATACGCAGTATTTT.

This chain connects TRBV5-1 to TRBJ2-1, with a weak D call TRBD1 (6 bases). CDR3 length: 18 residues. Germline assignment: CDR1 SGHRS and CDR2 YFSETQ. Trimming shortened V by 3 bases and J by 2 bases, and 21 bases separated the two germline ends. CDR3 nucleotides: TGCGCCAGCAGCTCCAATGGAGCAGGGGTCTGGGCCTACAATGAGCAGTTCTTC. Its protein is CASSSNGAGVWAYNEQFF.

This rearrangement joins TRBV9 to TRBJ1-1; D possibly corresponds to TRBD1 (6 bases). The germline V gene encodes CDR1 SGDLS and CDR2 YYNGEE. The CDR3 is 15 amino acids. Trimming left V 2 bases short and J 0 bases short, with 11 bases between. CDR3 nucleotides: TGTGCCAGCAGCGTGGGGGGCAGTTTGAACACTGAAGCTTTCTTT. This sequence encodes CASSVGGSLNTEAFF.

This clonotype has a handful of counts. The rearrangement joins TRBV6-1 to TRBJ2-7, with unresolved D. This CDR3 has 15 residues. CDR1 and CDR2 from the germline V gene are MNHNS and SASEGT. The ends were cut back, 6 bases at V and 0 bases at J, with 15 bases in the middle. This chain's CDR3 is CASSVSLSSSYEQYF. The CDR3 DNA is TGTGCCAGCAGCGTATCCTTGTCCAGCTCCTACGAGCAGTACTTC.

The chain uses TRBV12-5 and TRBJ1-1; D is ambiguous. In germline, CDR1 is LGHNT, CDR2 FRNRAP. This CDR3 comprises 14 residues. The V end was cut by 5 bases, the J end by 0 bases, with 10 bases between. CDR3 protein: CASGNTLLNTEAFF. The CDR3 DNA follows: TGTGCTAGTGGTAACACATTGTTGAACACTGAAGCTTTCTTT.

This clonotype was seen a few times. The CDR3 coding sequence is TGTGCCAGCAGCTTAGCGTTCATCTCCTACGAGCAGTACTTC. Protein product: CASSLAFISYEQYF. The chain combines TRBV7-8 with TRBJ2-7; D uncertain. The ends were cut back, 0 bases at V and 0 bases at J, with 6 bases in the middle. Germline CDR1 and CDR2: SGHVS and FQNEAQ. The CDR3 is made up of 14 amino acids. Full variable domain (rest looked up from reference TRBV7-8 and TRBJ2-7): GAGVSQSPRYKVAKRGQDVALRCDPISGHVSLFWYQQALGQGPEFLTYFQNEAQLDKSGLPSDRFFAERPEGSVSTLKIQRTQQEDSAVYLCASSLAFISYEQYFGPGTRLTVT.

The gene calls are TRBV5-1 and TRBJ2-1, with D tentatively TRBD2 (6 bases). Trimming took 2 bases from V and 2 from J, leaving 17 bases between them. Germline lookup yields CDR1 SGHRS and CDR2 YFSETQ. The CDR3 has 17 residues. CDR3 DNA sequence: TGCGCCAGCAGCTTCGGGAGACGACTTACGACCTACAATGAGCAGTTCTTC. This codes for CASSFGRRLTTYNEQFF.

The CDR3 DNA sequence: TGCAGTATAAACAGGGGTACAGATACGCAGTATTTT. Its translation: CSINRGTDTQYF. This chain links TRBV20-1 with TRBJ2-3; TRBD1 aligns across 7 bases. CDR1 and CDR2 (germline): DFQATT, SNEGSKA (reference sequence). This CDR3 is built from 12 residues. With 8 bases clipped from V and 3 bases from J, the junction kept 5 bases outside the gene matches.

This clonotype has only a few counts. CDR3 DNA: TGTGCCACCAGTAGATCGACAGCTAATCAGCCCCAGCATTTT. Its protein product is CATSRSTANQPQHF. The V gene is TRBV24-1, the J gene TRBJ1-5; possible D gene TRBD1, 5 bases. Trimming removed 6 bases from V and 4 bases from J, with 12 bases in between. The CDR3 loop spans 14 amino acids. Germline-derived CDR1 and CDR2 are KGHDR and SFDVKD.